The T cell receptor (beta chain) under discussion was sequenced for a study of blood T cell repertoires in COVID-19 (dated by TCRdb to 2018 to 2020). Turning to the overall study: Samples covering the acute and convalescent phases of COVID-19 were provided by collaborators in the United States, Italy and Spain. The prospective study material was composed of cDNA or gDNA derived from T cells, B-cell-depleted T cells, or PBMCs. Deeply sampled blood TCRbeta repertoires from subjects exposed to, actively infected with, or recovered from COVID-19 were included in the dataset. The repertoires were made available in a free public database intended to serve as a resource for research on the immune response to SARS-CoV-2. The samples were drawn from two sources: the first 160 participants of the ongoing ImmuneRACE study, and 1,000 to 1,500 subjects contributed by 6 global collaborators. Sample metadata almost always included a de-identified subject ID, COVID-19 status, age in years and sex. HLA class I and class II types, where available, came from metadata supplied by the sample provider rather than from assay-based typing. Overall study results and their limits: The amount of clinical and demographic metadata varied by source and participant and was provided uncurated.

Comments on this clone: The antigen it recognizes is unknown. Base qualities are not provided; no much larger clone lies one nucleotide away.

Whole blood was collected in K2EDTA tubes by collaborating institutions according to the institutions' own protocols. For TCRbeta analysis, collaborators shipped samples in one of three forms: frozen whole blood, isolated PBMCs, or DNA extracted from either of those sample types. At the junction V is shortened by 3 bases and J by 9 bases; bases outside the gene matches: 6. The germline V gene sets CDR1 to MRHNA and CDR2 to SNTAGT. The CDR3 goes from the cysteine to the phenylalanine over 14 residues. CDR3 DNA only is kept here, 42 bases in frame from base 1. The immunoSEQ Assay, a bias-controlled multiplex PCR, was used to amplify TCRbeta CDR3 regions from genomic DNA. Processing in the source paper ran as follows. The number of nucleated cells in each sample was estimated by amplification of reference gene primers within the assay. Sequence reads were collapsed and filtered to measure the absolute abundance of every unique TCRbeta CDR3 rearrangement. Productive Simpson clonality was computed per sample as the square root of Simpson's diversity index over productive rearrangements. As stored in TCRdb, this immuneACCESS dataset retains in-frame rearrangements with V and J assigned. A fraction of the clones does not appear; measured against another copy, unresolved V genes explain less than half of the discrepancy, and the remainder lacks a known reason. V, J and clone size are those of that table, while D and trimming were read from the DNA. The sample data list 140,000 to 150,000 clones, and around 90% of these were observed just once. Around 1.6% of the sample is in the top ten clones.

The material sequenced was peripheral blood. This sequence uses TRBV6-4 and TRBJ2-1; TRBD1 matches 9 bases in the middle. The TCR comes from a human donor in a cohort sampled during active COVID-19. The nucleotide sequence is TGTGCCAGCAGTGAAGGGACAGGGCCCATTGAGCAGTTCTTC. Its protein product is CASSEGTGPIEQFF.